This T cell receptor beta chain was found in a study of T cells in narcolepsy. Study conclusions and caveats: Healthy controls reportedly lacked the autoreactive clonotypes serially found in patients' blood. Autoreactive HCRT-specific and TRIB2-specific clonotypes were marked in same-patient CSF-versus-blood CD4+ comparisons.

Germline V gene lookup returns CDR1 SQVTM and CDR2 ANQGSEA. This CDR3 region has 11 residues. V lost 0 bases and J lost 4, with 3 bases in between. A note on this clone: What it recognizes is unknown.

Measured with immunoSEQ multiplex PCR; TCRdb has only the in-frame clones, and not every one. The sample records more than 7,500 clones, about 61% being singletons. The receptor was derived from a human donor with narcolepsy. The J gene is TRBJ1-1, the V gene TRBV29-1; no firm D call. The sequencing sample was made of CD45RA- memory CD8+ T cells from PBMCs. The CDR3 region is CSVEDGTEAFF. CDR3 nucleotides: TGCAGCGTTGAAGACGGCACTGAAGCTTTCTTT.